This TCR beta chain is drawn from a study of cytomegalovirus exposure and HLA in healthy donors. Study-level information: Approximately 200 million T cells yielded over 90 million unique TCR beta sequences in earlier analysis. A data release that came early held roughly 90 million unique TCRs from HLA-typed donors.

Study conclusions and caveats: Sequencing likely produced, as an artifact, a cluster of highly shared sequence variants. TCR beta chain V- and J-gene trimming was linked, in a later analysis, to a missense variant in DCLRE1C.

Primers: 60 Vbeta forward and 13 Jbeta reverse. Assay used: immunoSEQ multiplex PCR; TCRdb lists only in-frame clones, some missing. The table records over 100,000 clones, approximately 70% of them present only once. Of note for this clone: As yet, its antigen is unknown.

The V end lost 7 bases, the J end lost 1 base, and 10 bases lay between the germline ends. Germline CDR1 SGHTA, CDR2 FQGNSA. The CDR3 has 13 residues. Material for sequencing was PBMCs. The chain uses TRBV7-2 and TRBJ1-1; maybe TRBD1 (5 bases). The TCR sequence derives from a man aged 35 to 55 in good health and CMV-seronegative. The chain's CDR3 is CASKGVRNTEAFF. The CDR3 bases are TGTGCCAGCAAAGGGGTCCGGAACACTGAAGCTTTCTTT.